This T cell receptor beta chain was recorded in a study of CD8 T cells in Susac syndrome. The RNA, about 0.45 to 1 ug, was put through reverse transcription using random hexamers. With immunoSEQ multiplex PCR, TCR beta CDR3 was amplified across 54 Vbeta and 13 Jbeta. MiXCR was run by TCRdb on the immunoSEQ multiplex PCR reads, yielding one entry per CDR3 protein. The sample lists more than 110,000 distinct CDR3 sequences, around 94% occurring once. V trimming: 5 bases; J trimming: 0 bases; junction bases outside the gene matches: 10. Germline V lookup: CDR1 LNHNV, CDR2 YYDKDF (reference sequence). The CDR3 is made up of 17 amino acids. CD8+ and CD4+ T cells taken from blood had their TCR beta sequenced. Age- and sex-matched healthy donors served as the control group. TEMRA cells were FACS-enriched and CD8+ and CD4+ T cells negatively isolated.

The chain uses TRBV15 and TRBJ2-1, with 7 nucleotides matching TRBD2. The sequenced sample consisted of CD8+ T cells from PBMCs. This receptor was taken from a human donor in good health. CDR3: CATSLSLASPSYNEQFF. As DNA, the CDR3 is TGTGCCACCAGCCTATCACTAGCGAGTCCCTCCTACAATGAGCAGTTCTTC.